This is a list of T cell receptor beta chains from one sample in a study of CD8 T cells in Susac syndrome. TCRdb reprocessed the immunoSEQ multiplex PCR reads with MiXCR, giving one entry per CDR3 protein. The table lists 150,000 to 190,000 distinct CDR3 sequences, roughly 95% of them singletons. The sample taken for sequencing was CD8+ T cells from PBMCs. The receptor set was obtained from a human donor with multiple sclerosis. Both conserved end residues are part of each CDR3.

TRBV6-5	TRBJ2-6	CASRLQSSGANVLTF
TRBV9	TRBJ1-2	CASSPDSLGGYTF
TRBV4-1	TRBJ2-3	CASSQDSNTDTQYF
TRBV13	TRBJ1-6	CASSPTGDSPLHF
TRBV7-8	TRBJ2-5	CASILNPTSGGAGLETQYF
TRBV2	TRBJ2-1	CASSTTGWGQFF
TRBV7-9	TRBJ2-2	CASTLRAGENTGELFF
TRBV20-1	TRBJ1-1	CSARDSASHGMNTEAFF
TRBV7-9	TRBJ2-3	CASSLVGAQAEADTQYF
TRBV27	TRBJ2-7	CASSLSGSYEQYF
TRBV12-3/TRBV12-4	TRBJ2-3	CASSPGIWGGSTDTQYF
TRBV4-1	TRBJ1-1	CASSQHPQTNTEAFF
TRBV2	TRBJ2-1	CASSEGQPGPNEQFF
TRBV30	TRBJ1-2	CAWTRTVPNYGYTF
TRBV9	TRBJ2-1	CASSGKRGGAGNEQFF
TRBV2	TRBJ2-5	CASLGTSGETQYF
TRBV7-2	TRBJ2-3	CASGGTGLLATQYF
TRBV29-1	TRBJ1-2	CSVVEGRYGYTF
TRBV27	TRBJ2-5	CASSPNQETQYF
TRBV4-2	TRBJ1-1	CASSHEVPTENTEAFF
TRBV18	TRBJ2-1	CASSPEGLAGTFYYNEQFF
TRBV30	TRBJ2-1	CAWSVRQGPYNEQFF
TRBV7-9	TRBJ2-3	CASSPPWGESTDTQYF
TRBV29-1	TRBJ1-2	CSVELLGGLGGYTF
TRBV6-1	TRBJ1-4	CASKATGWGEKLFF
TRBV3-1	TRBJ2-5	CASSLGTAQETQYF
TRBV7-9	TRBJ1-5	CASSSQGQSGNQPQHF
TRBV2	TRBJ1-2	CASSEGVHTF
TRBV2	TRBJ1-2	CASGDRGWGYTF
TRBV9	TRBJ1-5	CASSLYQALSPHF
TRBV7-7	TRBJ2-5	CASSLGKGTQYF
TRBV10-3	TRBJ1-2	CAISGPGGAENYGYTF
TRBV14	TRBJ2-3	CASRQDGEVGTQYF